One and the same sample provided the 29 T cell receptor beta chains below, sequenced in a study of CD8 T cells in Susac syndrome. It was with random hexamers that roughly 0.5 to 1 ug RNA was reverse transcribed. In TCRdb, the immunoSEQ multiplex PCR reads were re-called with MiXCR into one record per CDR3 protein. The sample consists of 150,000 to 200,000 distinct CDR3 sequences, roughly 94% of them appearing once. Sequencing was carried out using CD4+ T cells from PBMCs. The origin of the receptors is a human donor in good health.

In regard to this clonotype: Its ends do not fully match the called genes, so a read error is possible. This sequence joins TRBV19 and TRBJ1-1, with D tentatively TRBD1 (5 bases). The CDR3 is made up of 13 amino acids. Germline CDR1 LNHDA, CDR2 SQIVND (reference sequence). The DNA of the CDR3 is TGTGCCTGTAGGGACGGGGCGAACACTGAAGCTTTCTTT. It is translated as CACRDGANTEAFF.

This chain joins TRBV6-2 or TRBV6-3 and TRBJ2-7, with TRBD2 matching 13 bases. This CDR3 spans 15 amino acids. Germline CDR1 MNHEY, CDR2 SVGEGT. J lost 1 base, V lost 7 bases, and 4 bases had no gene match. The CDR3 nucleotides read TGTGCCAGCACCTCGGGACTAGCGGGGTCCTACGAGCAGTACTTC. Translation gives CASTSGLAGSYEQYF.

V gene TRBV7-2 combines with J gene TRBJ1-5, with D unresolved. CDR3 size: 16 residues. CDR1 and CDR2 from the germline V gene are SGHTA and FQGNSA. The V and J ends lost 1 base and 0 bases respectively, with 10 bases between them. CDR3 sequence: CASSLVGSNSNQPQHF. CDR3 nucleotide sequence: TGTGCCAGCAGCTTAGTAGGTTCTAATAGCAATCAGCCCCAGCATTTT.

The CDR3 spells CAWSVGQGERPQHF. The CDR3, as DNA: TGTGCCTGGAGTGTAGGGCAGGGGGAGAGGCCCCAGCATTTT. The chain couples TRBV30 to TRBJ1-5; 7 bases line up with TRBD1. This CDR3 has 14 amino acids. V shed 0 bases and J 9 bases; nucleotides not matched to a gene: 8. In germline, CDR1 is GTSNPN, CDR2 SVGIG (reference sequence).

This clonotype was seen just once. The rearrangement links TRBV19 to TRBJ2-1; a weak D match, TRBD2 (6 bases). The CDR3 runs to 13 residues. V was trimmed by 6 bases and J by 7 bases, leaving 13 bases between them. CDR1 and CDR2 (germline): LNHDA, SQIVND (reference sequence). The CDR3 coding sequence is TGTGCCAGTAGCCCGGGAGACCGGAATGAGCAGTTCTTC. Amino acid sequence: CASSPGDRNEQFF.

V gene TRBV19 combines with J gene TRBJ1-1; 10 bases fit TRBD1. This CDR3 spans 16 amino acids. The germline gives CDR1 LNHDA, CDR2 SQIVND (reference sequence). The junction had 11 bases not matched to a gene; V was cut back by 4 bases and J by 6 bases. The CDR3 sequence: CASSTRDRGGYSEAFF. Written as DNA, the CDR3 is TGTGCCAGTAGTACCCGGGACAGGGGAGGCTACTCTGAAGCTTTCTTT.

V and J are TRBV9 and TRBJ2-7; the match to TRBD1 covers 7 bases. The CDR3 sequence is 14 residues long. The germline CDR1 and CDR2 sequences are SGDLS and YYNGEE. With V trimmed by 1 base and J by 6 bases, 7 bases remained unmatched. The CDR3 DNA reads TGTGCCAGCAGCGTATCAGGGGGAAATGGCGAGCAGTACTTC. The encoded protein is CASSVSGGNGEQYF.

J is TRBJ2-4 and V is TRBV5-1; TRBD2 agrees at 13 bases. The V gene end was trimmed by 3 bases and the J gene end by 8 bases; junction bases not matched to a gene: 2. This CDR3 comprises 14 residues. Germline-derived CDR1 and CDR2 are SGHRS and YFSETQ. The CDR3 sequence is CASSSGLAGDIQYF. CDR3 coding DNA: TGCGCCAGCAGCTCCGGACTAGCGGGGGACATTCAGTACTTC.

The sample holds one count of this clonotype. This chain connects TRBV6-5 to TRBJ1-5, with 9 bases fitting TRBD1. The CDR3 has 15 residues. Germline CDR1 MNHEY, CDR2 SVGAGI. Losses at the gene ends were 5 bases for V and 2 bases for J; bases not matched to a gene: 4. The CDR3 DNA sequence: TGTGCCAGCAGTACCAGGACAGGGGGCAATCAGCCCCAGCATTTT. It is translated as CASSTRTGGNQPQHF.

The chain couples TRBV12-3 or TRBV12-4 to TRBJ2-2, with 9 bases matching TRBD1. V gave up 7 bases and J gave up 0 bases; unmatched junction bases: 15. There are 19 residues in the CDR3. The CDR3 here is CASTSGQGLPKTNTGELFF. The DNA of the CDR3 is TGTGCCAGCACCTCGGGACAGGGATTACCTAAAACGAACACCGGGGAGCTGTTTTTT.

J is TRBJ2-2 and V is TRBV25-1; D remains ambiguous. From germline, CDR1 is MGHDK and CDR2 SYGVNS. This CDR3 has 14 amino acids. With 2 bases removed from V and 1 base from J, the gap between germline ends came to 5 bases. In DNA form, the CDR3 reads TGTGCCAGCAGTGAAAGGAGGAACACCGGGGAGCTGTTTTTT. Protein: CASSERRNTGELFF.

The sample holds one count of this clonotype. The J gene is TRBJ2-7, the V gene TRBV10-3; no clear D. CDR1 and CDR2 (germline): ENHRY, SYGVKD. Between the trimmed V and J ends, which lost 6 bases and 3 bases, there was a span of 15 bases. The CDR3 contains 14 residues. CDR3 sequence: CAIRDRILSYEQYF. The CDR3 region has the DNA TGTGCCATCAGGGACCGAATTCTCAGCTACGAGCAGTACTTC.

The chain links TRBV7-3 to TRBJ2-2; the match to TRBD2 covers 9 bases. Germline V CDR1 and CDR2: SGHTA, FQGTGA. The CDR3 length is 16 residues. The V gene end was trimmed by 5 bases and the J gene end by 1 base; junction bases not matched to a gene: 5. DNA of the CDR3: TGTGCCAGCAGCCAAGCGGGAGGTCAGAACACCGGGGAGCTGTTTTTT. Protein product: CASSQAGGQNTGELFF.

The V gene is TRBV9, the J gene TRBJ2-1, with a weak D call TRBD1 (5 bases). Germline values: CDR1 SGDLS, CDR2 YYNGEE. This CDR3 comprises 13 residues. V was trimmed by 4 bases and J by 10 bases, leaving 15 bases between them. CDR3 sequence (DNA): TGTGCCAGCAGCCCCGAGCTCCAGGGCGAGCAGTTCTTC. It translates to CASSPELQGEQFF.

The chain links TRBV20-1 to TRBJ1-1; weak D call: TRBD1 (5 bases). The CDR3 totals 12 residues. Germline V gene sequence: CDR1 DFQATT, CDR2 SNEGSKA (reference sequence). Trimming removed 1 base at V and 5 bases at J, with 8 bases between. CDR3 DNA: TGCAGTGCTAGAGGACAGACTACTGAAGCTTTCTTT. Its translation: CSARGQTTEAFF.

This chain joins TRBV7-2 and TRBJ2-3; TRBD2 agrees at 9 bases. The V gene's germline CDR1 is SGHTA and CDR2 FQGNSA. J gave up 4 bases and V 1 base, and 6 bases lay outside the gene matches. CDR3 size: 16 residues. The CDR3 sequence: CASSLVLAGPADTQYF. The CDR3 DNA sequence: TGTGCCAGCAGCTTAGTGCTAGCGGGACCGGCAGATACGCAGTATTTT.

This chain links TRBV11-2 with TRBJ2-1; a weak D match, TRBD2 (7 bases). Germline CDR1 is SGHAT and CDR2 is FQNNGV. CDR3 length: 15 amino acids. With 4 bases removed from V and 6 bases from J, the gap between germline ends came to 16 bases. CDR3 coding DNA: TGTGCCAGCAGCTCTTTAAAGGGGGAGGGCAATGAGCAGTTCTTC. Translated: CASSSLKGEGNEQFF. Combining the CDR3 with reference TRBV11-2 and TRBJ2-1 gives the whole variable domain EAGVAQSPRYKIIEKRQSVAFWCNPISGHATLYWYQQILGQGPKLLIQFQNNGVVDDSQLPKDRFSAERLKGVDSTLKIQPAKLEDSAVYLCASSSLKGEGNEQFFGPGTRLTVL.

The chain combines TRBV5-1 with TRBJ1-4; D call uncertain. Per germline, CDR1 SGHRS and CDR2 YFSETQ. The CDR3 totals 15 residues. With 4 bases removed from V and 5 bases from J, the gap between germline ends came to 15 bases. CDR3 DNA: TGCGCCAGCAGCGCGGACTCGTTCACCAATGAAAAACTGTTTTTT. This codes for CASSADSFTNEKLFF.

This CDR3 is CASSPSSGQGFQETQYF. The CDR3 nucleotides are TGTGCCAGCAGTCCATCGTCGGGACAGGGGTTCCAAGAGACCCAGTACTTC. V and J are TRBV28 and TRBJ2-5; TRBD1 agrees at 10 bases. There are 17 residues in the CDR3. V was pared by 5 bases and J by 1 base, with 10 bases of the junction left unmatched. Germline V lookup: CDR1 MDHEN, CDR2 SYDVKM. The whole variable domain, remainder taken from reference TRBV28 and TRBJ2-5, is DVKVTQSSRYLVKRTGEKVFLECVQDMDHENMFWYRQDPGLGLRLIYFSYDVKMKEKGDIPEGYSVSREKKERFSLILESASTNQTSMYLCASSPSSGQGFQETQYFGPGTRLLVL.

The CDR3 coding sequence is TGTGCCAGCAGACGGACAGGGGGCGATGGCTACACCTTC. Its protein is CASRRTGGDGYTF. The V and J genes are TRBV12-3 or TRBV12-4 and TRBJ1-2; 11 bases line up with TRBD1. Germline trimming cut 6 bases from V and 6 bases from J; bases unmatched to any gene: 3. This CDR3 spans 13 amino acids.

This chain connects TRBV7-2 to TRBJ1-6; 8 bases are a match to TRBD1. The trim removed 1 base at V and 11 bases at J, leaving 4 bases unmatched. The CDR3 sequence is 14 residues long. From germline, CDR1 is SGHTA and CDR2 FQGNSA. The CDR3 DNA is TGTGCCAGCAGCTTAGGACAGGGGAGGACACCCCTCCACTTT. It is translated as CASSLGQGRTPLHF.

This clonotype was recorded once. This chain connects TRBV2 to TRBJ2-5; tentatively, D is TRBD1 (6 bases). V was clipped by 7 bases and J by 0 bases, with 12 bases between them. This CDR3 is built from 14 residues. The germline V gene has CDR1 SNHLY and CDR2 FYNNEI. The CDR3 spells CASNQGINQETQYF. The CDR3 region has the DNA TGTGCCAGCAATCAGGGGATCAACCAAGAGACCCAGTACTTC. Complete variable domain (other parts from reference TRBV2 and TRBJ2-5): EPEVTQTPSHQVTQMGQEVILRCVPISNHLYFYWYRQILGQKVEFLVSFYNNEISEKSEIFDDQFSVERPDGSNFTLKIRSTKLEDSAMYFCASNQGINQETQYFGPGTRLLVL.

The rearrangement joins TRBV6-2 or TRBV6-3 to TRBJ1-5, with TRBD1 identical over 7 bases. The CDR3 contains 14 residues. V shed 2 bases and J 4 bases; nucleotides not matched to a gene: 2. Germline-derived CDR1 and CDR2 are MNHEY and SVGEGT. CDR3 sequence: CASSYPQGNQPQHF. The CDR3 nucleotides are TGTGCCAGCAGTTACCCACAGGGGAATCAGCCCCAGCATTTT.

The chain recombines TRBV6-6 with TRBJ1-5; unclear D gene. V lost 5 bases and J lost 7, with 6 bases in between. The CDR3 totals 11 residues. CDR1 and CDR2 from the germline V gene are MNHNY and SVGAGI (reference sequence). CDR3 sequence: CASSQEQPQHF. The CDR3 DNA reads TGTGCCAGCAGTCAAGAACAGCCCCAGCATTTT.

V and J are TRBV2 and TRBJ2-1, with D possibly matching TRBD2 (5 bases). CDR1 is SNHLY, CDR2 FYNNEI, per germline. This CDR3 region has 15 residues. Trimming stripped 3 bases from V and 1 base from J, with 10 bases between. The CDR3, as DNA: TGTGCCAGCAGTGATGTAGCGACTTCCTACAATGAGCAGTTCTTC. Its translation: CASSDVATSYNEQFF. Looking up the rest from reference TRBV2 and TRBJ2-1 gives the full variable domain: EPEVTQTPSHQVTQMGQEVILRCVPISNHLYFYWYRQILGQKVEFLVSFYNNEISEKSEIFDDQFSVERPDGSNFTLKIRSTKLEDSAMYFCASSDVATSYNEQFFGPGTRLTVL.

J is TRBJ2-5 and V is TRBV6-2 or TRBV6-3, with 12 bases identical to TRBD1. The germline gives CDR1 MNHEY, CDR2 SVGEGT. J was trimmed by 5 bases and V by 4 bases; bases with no gene match: 2. The length of the CDR3 is 14 residues. The CDR3 coding sequence is TGTGCCAGCAGTTCGGGACAGGGGGCCGAGACCCAGTACTTC. It translates to CASSSGQGAETQYF.

The rearrangement uses TRBV7-9 and TRBJ2-6; D not certain. The germline V gene has CDR1 SEHNR and CDR2 FQNEAQ (reference sequence). The CDR3 totals 15 residues. The V end lost 4 bases, the J end lost 1 base, and 8 bases lay between the germline ends. This chain's CDR3 is CASSWVGSGANVLTF. The CDR3 nucleotides read TGTGCCAGCAGCTGGGTTGGGTCTGGGGCCAACGTCCTGACTTTC.

This clonotype was recorded once. The CDR3 DNA is TGTGCCAGCAGCCAAGACTATGGCTACACCTTC. It codes for CASSQDYGYTF. J is TRBJ1-2 and V is TRBV3-1, with no clear D. The CDR3 runs to 11 residues. Trimming took 0 bases from V and 4 from J, leaving 0 bases between them. Germline loops: CDR1 LGHDT, CDR2 YNNKEL (reference sequence).

The rearrangement uses TRBV6-1 and TRBJ1-6, with D possibly matching TRBD1 (6 bases). Trimming took 0 bases from V and 6 from J, leaving 9 bases between them. This CDR3 spans 15 amino acids. CDR1 and CDR2 (germline): MNHNS, SASEGT. Here the CDR3 reads CASSEAQGRNSPLHF. CDR3 DNA sequence: TGTGCCAGCAGTGAAGCGCAGGGGCGTAATTCACCCCTCCACTTT.